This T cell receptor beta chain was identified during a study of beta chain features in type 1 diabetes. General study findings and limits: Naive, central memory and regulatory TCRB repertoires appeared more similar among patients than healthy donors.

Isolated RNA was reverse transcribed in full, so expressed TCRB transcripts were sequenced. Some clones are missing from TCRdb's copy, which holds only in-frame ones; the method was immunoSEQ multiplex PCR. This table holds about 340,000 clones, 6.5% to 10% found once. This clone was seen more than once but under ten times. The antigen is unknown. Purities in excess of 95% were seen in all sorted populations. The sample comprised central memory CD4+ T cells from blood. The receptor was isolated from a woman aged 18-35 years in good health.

CDR3 residues: CASRVDRPYNEQFF. The CDR3 DNA reads TGTGCCAGCAGAGTAGACAGGCCCTACAATGAGCAGTTCTTC. The chain links TRBV2 to TRBJ2-1, with a possible D match to TRBD1 (6 bases). Deletions cut 6 bases from V and 2 bases from J, with 11 bases between. Germline CDR1 and CDR2: SNHLY and FYNNEI. The CDR3 sequence is 14 residues long.